One sample yielded the 8 T cell receptor beta chains listed below, sequenced in a study of T cell repertoires in cytomegalovirus infection (dated by TCRdb to the late 2010s). These TCRs' antigens remain unknown. In the paper's terms, the treatment or condition label means: in vitro stimulation with specific CMV peptide epitopes to enrich CMV-specific T cells. Sequencing was carried out with an Illumina HiSeq 1500. TCRdb cleaned the public reads at Q25 with fastp, built clones with MiXCR and kept in-frame beta chains. Rows are unified per CDR3 protein, each entry keeping the most common DNA and genes. Here the sample has fewer than 950,000 distinct CDR3 sequences; approximately 29% occur a single time. The ten top clones hold under 15% of the sample. Source: cultured CD8+ T cells from PBMCs, taken from culture after CMV antigen stimulation. These receptors came from a human donor in good health (CMV status not recorded). Some clones in this sample may be carry-over from other donors' samples.

In this sample, this clonotype turned up many times. V is TRBV7-2 and J is TRBJ2-3; 13 nucleotides match TRBD2. The germline gives CDR1 SGHTA, CDR2 FQGNSA. CDR3 length equals 17 residues. V shed 5 bases, J shed 5 bases, and the junction held 10 bases outside the gene matches. CDR3 region: CASSPLLRLAGGDTQYF. Written as DNA, the CDR3 is TGTGCCAGCAGCCCTCTACTCCGACTAGCGGGGGGAGATACGCAGTATTTT. The whole variable domain, filled in from reference TRBV7-2 and TRBJ2-3, reads GAGVSQSPSNKVTEKGKDVELRCDPISGHTALYWYRQSLGQGLEFLIYFQGNSAPDKSGLPSDRFSAERTGGSVSTLTIQRTQQEDSAVYLCASSPLLRLAGGDTQYFGPGTRLTVL.

This clonotype has just one count. The chain uses TRBV27 and TRBJ2-2, with TRBD1 identical over 9 bases. The germline gives CDR1 MNHEY, CDR2 SMNVEV (reference sequence). This CDR3 has 16 residues. V shed 5 bases and J 1 base; nucleotides not matched to a gene: 5. The chain's CDR3 is CASSTWTGENTGELFF. CDR3 coding DNA: TGTGCCAGCAGTACCTGGACAGGGGAGAACACCGGGGAGCTGTTTTTT.

This clonotype has more than one count but fewer than ten. The rearrangement uses TRBV24-1 and TRBJ2-2; D may correspond to TRBD1 or TRBD2 (5 bases each). The CDR3 runs 16 residues. Germline lookup yields CDR1 KGHDR and CDR2 SFDVKD. The V and J ends lost 6 bases and 1 base respectively, with 14 bases between them. The DNA for the CDR3 is TGTGCCACCAGTCCCCTTGGGACCCTGAACACCGGGGAGCTGTTTTTT. Protein: CATSPLGTLNTGELFF.

The chain recombines TRBV11-2 with TRBJ2-4, with D tentatively TRBD2 (6 bases). CDR1 is SGHAT, CDR2 FQNNGV, per germline. The CDR3 has 14 residues. V was pared by 5 bases and J by 8 bases, with 16 bases between. The CDR3 spells CASSGDFLEHIQYF. As DNA, the CDR3 is TGTGCCAGCAGCGGGGACTTCCTTGAACACATTCAGTACTTC. The whole variable domain, filled in from reference TRBV11-2 and TRBJ2-4, reads EAGVAQSPRYKIIEKRQSVAFWCNPISGHATLYWYQQILGQGPKLLIQFQNNGVVDDSQLPKDRFSAERLKGVDSTLKIQPAKLEDSAVYLCASSGDFLEHIQYFGAGTRLSVL.

This clonotype has just a few counts. The gene calls are TRBV4-1 and TRBJ1-1; 10 bases match TRBD1. There are 16 residues in the CDR3. After removal of 1 base from V and 2 bases from J, the junction contained 4 bases not matched to a gene. Germline values: CDR1 MGHRA, CDR2 YSYEKL. The CDR3 reads CASSQAGTGVNTEAFF. The DNA of the CDR3 is TGCGCCAGCAGCCAAGCTGGGACAGGGGTTAACACTGAAGCTTTCTTT.

Ten or more counts support this clonotype. The chain combines TRBV19 with TRBJ1-1, with a tentative D call TRBD1 (6 bases). The CDR3 spans 13 residues. Trimming cost V 4 bases and J 6 bases, with 12 bases left between them. Germline V gene sequence: CDR1 LNHDA, CDR2 SQIVND (reference sequence). The CDR3 protein is CASSRNREAEAFF. The CDR3 DNA follows: TGTGCCAGTAGTAGGAACAGGGAGGCTGAAGCTTTCTTT.

This clonotype was counted at least ten times. The chain links TRBV7-8 to TRBJ2-1; D may be TRBD1 (6 bases). Trimming shortened V by 3 bases and J by 2 bases, and 8 bases separated the two germline ends. Germline values: CDR1 SGHVS, CDR2 FQNEAQ. The CDR3 consists of 14 residues. The CDR3 region is CASSLGATYNEQFF. CDR3 nucleotides: TGTGCCAGCAGCTTGGGGGCCACCTACAATGAGCAGTTCTTC.

The chain carries TRBV7-9 and TRBJ2-5, with 11 bases lining up with TRBD1. Looked up from germline, CDR1 is SEHNR and CDR2 is FQNEAQ (reference sequence). CDR3 length equals 17 residues. The junction had 11 bases not matched to a gene; V was cut back by 4 bases and J by 4 bases. This CDR3 reads CASSSPGQGGPAETQYF. For the CDR3, the DNA is TGTGCCAGCAGCTCACCGGGACAGGGGGGCCCCGCAGAGACCCAGTACTTC.